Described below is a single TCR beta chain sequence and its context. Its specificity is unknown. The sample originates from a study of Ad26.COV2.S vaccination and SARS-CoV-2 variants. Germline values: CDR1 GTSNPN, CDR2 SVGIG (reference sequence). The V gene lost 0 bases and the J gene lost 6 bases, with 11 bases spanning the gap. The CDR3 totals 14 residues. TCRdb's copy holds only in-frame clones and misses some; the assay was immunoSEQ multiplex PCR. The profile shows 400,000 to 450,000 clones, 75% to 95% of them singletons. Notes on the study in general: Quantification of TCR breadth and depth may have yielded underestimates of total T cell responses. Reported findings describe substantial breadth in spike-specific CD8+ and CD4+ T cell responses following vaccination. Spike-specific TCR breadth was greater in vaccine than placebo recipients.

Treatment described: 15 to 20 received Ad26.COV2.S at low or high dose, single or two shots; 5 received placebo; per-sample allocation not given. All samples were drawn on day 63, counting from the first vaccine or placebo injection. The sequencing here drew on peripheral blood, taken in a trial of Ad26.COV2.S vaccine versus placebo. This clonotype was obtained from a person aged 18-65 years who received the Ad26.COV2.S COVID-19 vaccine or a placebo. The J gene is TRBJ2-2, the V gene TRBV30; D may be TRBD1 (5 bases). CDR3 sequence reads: CAWSVREGAGELFF. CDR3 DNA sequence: TGTGCCTGGAGTGTACGAGAAGGGGCCGGGGAGCTGTTTTTT.